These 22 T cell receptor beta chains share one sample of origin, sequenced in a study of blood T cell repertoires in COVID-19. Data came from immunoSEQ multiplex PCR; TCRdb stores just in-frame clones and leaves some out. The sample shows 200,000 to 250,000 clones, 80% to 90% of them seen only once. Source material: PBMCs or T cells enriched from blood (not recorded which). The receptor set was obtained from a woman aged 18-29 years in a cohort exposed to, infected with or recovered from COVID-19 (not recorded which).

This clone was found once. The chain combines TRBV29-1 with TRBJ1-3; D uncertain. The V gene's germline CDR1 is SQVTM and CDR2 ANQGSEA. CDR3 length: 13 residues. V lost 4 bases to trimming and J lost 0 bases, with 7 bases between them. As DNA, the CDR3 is TGCAGCGTTGCGGGTCTCTCTGGAAACACCATATATTTT. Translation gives CSVAGLSGNTIYF.

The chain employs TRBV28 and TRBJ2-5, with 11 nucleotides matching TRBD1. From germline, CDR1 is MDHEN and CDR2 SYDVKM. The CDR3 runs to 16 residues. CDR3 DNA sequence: TGTGTCAGTCCCCCTAGGACAGGGGGCTCCGGAGAGACCCAGTACTTC. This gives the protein CVSPPRTGGSGETQYF.

CDR3 loop: CASSLPYGEQHF. The CDR3 DNA sequence: TGTGCCAGCAGTTTACCTTATGGGGAGCAGCATTTT. The rearrangement uses TRBV27 and TRBJ1-5; D is uncertain. Looked up from germline, CDR1 is MNHEY and CDR2 is SMNVEV (reference sequence). CDR3 length: 12 residues. V lost 2 bases and J 13 bases, leaving 12 bases between the germline ends.

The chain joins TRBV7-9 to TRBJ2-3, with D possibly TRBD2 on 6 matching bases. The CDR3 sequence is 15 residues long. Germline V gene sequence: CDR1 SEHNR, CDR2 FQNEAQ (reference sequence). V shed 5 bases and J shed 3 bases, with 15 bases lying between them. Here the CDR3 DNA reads TGTGCCAGCAGCCCAGTGGGAGGAGTGACAGATACGCAGTATTTT. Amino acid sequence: CASSPVGGVTDTQYF.

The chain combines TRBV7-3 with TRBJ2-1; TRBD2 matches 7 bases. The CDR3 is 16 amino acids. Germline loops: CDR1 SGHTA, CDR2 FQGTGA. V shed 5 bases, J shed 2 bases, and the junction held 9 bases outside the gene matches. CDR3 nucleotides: TGTGCCAGCAGCAAAAATGGGAGGGCGGCCTACAATGAGCAGTTCTTC. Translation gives CASSKNGRAAYNEQFF.

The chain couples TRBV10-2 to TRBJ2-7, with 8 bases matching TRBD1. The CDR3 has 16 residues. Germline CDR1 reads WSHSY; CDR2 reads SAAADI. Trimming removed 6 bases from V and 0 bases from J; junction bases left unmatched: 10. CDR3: CASRSRTGIGSYEQYF. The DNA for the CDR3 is TGCGCCAGCAGATCAAGGACAGGGATAGGCTCCTACGAGCAGTACTTC.

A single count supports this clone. The CDR3 sequence is CASSLGTGVSPTEAFF. Written as DNA, the CDR3 is TGTGCCAGCAGCTTAGGGACAGGGGTTTCCCCGACTGAAGCTTTCTTT. V and J are TRBV5-4 and TRBJ1-1; 10 nucleotides line up with TRBD1. There are 16 residues in the CDR3. In germline, CDR1 is SGHNT, CDR2 YYREEE (reference sequence). Trimming removed 2 bases from V and 5 bases from J; junction bases left unmatched: 9.

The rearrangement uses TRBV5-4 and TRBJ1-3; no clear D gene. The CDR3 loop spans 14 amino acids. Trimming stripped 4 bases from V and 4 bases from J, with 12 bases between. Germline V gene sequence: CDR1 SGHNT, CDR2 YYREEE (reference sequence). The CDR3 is CASSQEREGNTIYF. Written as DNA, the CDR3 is TGTGCCAGCAGCCAAGAACGAGAAGGAAACACCATATATTTT.

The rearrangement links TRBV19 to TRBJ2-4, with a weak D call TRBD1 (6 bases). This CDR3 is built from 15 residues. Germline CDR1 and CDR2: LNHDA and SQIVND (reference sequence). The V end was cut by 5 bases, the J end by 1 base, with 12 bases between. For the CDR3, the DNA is TGTGCCAGTAGTCAGACAGGCTCGGCCAAAAACATTCAGTACTTC. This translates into CASSQTGSAKNIQYF.

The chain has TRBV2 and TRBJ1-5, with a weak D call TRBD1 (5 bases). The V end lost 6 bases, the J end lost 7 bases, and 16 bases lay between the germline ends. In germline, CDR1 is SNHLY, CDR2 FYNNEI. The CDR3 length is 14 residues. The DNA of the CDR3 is TGTGCCAGCAGATTATTGCAGGGCGGCCAGCCCCAGCATTTT. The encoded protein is CASRLLQGGQPQHF. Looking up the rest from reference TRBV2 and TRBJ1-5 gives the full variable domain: EPEVTQTPSHQVTQMGQEVILRCVPISNHLYFYWYRQILGQKVEFLVSFYNNEISEKSEIFDDQFSVERPDGSNFTLKIRSTKLEDSAMYFCASRLLQGGQPQHFGDGTRLSIL.

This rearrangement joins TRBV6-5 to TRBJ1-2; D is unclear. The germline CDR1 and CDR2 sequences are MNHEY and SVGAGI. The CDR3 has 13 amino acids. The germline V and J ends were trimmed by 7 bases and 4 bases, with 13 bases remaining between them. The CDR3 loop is CASTPRGLYGYTF. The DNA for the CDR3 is TGTGCCAGCACCCCGCGCGGCCTCTATGGCTACACCTTC.

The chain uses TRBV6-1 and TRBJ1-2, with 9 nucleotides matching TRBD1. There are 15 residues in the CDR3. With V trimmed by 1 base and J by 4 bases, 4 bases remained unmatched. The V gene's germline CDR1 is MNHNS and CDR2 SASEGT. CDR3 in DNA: TGTGCCAGCAGTGAAGGACAGGGGGAGGGCTATGGCTACACCTTC. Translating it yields CASSEGQGEGYGYTF.

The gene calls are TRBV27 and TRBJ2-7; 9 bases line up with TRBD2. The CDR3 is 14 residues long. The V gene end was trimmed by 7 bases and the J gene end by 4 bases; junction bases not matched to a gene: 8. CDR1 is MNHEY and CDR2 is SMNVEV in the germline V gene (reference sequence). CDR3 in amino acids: CASMISGGPYEQYF. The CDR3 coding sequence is TGTGCCAGCATGATTAGCGGGGGACCGTACGAGCAGTACTTC.

The DNA of the CDR3 is TGCGCCAGCAGCCTACGAACGGCAGATACGCAGTATTTT. This translates into CASSLRTADTQYF. V and J are TRBV5-1 and TRBJ2-3, with D unclear. The germline CDR1 and CDR2 sequences are SGHRS and YFSETQ. V was shortened by 4 bases and J by 4 bases, with 10 bases between the two germline ends. The CDR3 runs 13 residues.

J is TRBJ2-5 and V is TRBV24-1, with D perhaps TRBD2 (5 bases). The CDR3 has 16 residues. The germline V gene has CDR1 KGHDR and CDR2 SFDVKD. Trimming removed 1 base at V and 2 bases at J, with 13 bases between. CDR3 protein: CATSDFERTGQETQYF. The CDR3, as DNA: TGTGCCACCAGTGATTTTGAACGCACGGGACAAGAGACCCAGTACTTC.

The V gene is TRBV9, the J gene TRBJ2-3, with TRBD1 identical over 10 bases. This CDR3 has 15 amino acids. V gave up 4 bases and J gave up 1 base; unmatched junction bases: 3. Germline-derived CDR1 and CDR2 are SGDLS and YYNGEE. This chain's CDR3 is CASSTGTGGTDTQYF. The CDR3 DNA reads TGTGCCAGCAGCACCGGGACAGGGGGCACAGATACGCAGTATTTT.

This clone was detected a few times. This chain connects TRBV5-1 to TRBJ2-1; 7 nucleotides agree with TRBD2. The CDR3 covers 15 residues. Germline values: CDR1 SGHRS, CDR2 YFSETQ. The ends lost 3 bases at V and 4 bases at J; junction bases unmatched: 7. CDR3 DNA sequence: TGCGCCAGCAGCTGGGCGGGAGCTGCTTACAATGAGCAGTTCTTC. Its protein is CASSWAGAAYNEQFF.

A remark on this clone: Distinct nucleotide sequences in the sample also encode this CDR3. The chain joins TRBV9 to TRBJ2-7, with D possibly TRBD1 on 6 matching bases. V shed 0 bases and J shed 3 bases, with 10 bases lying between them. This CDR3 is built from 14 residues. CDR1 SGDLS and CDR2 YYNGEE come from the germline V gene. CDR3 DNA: TGTGCCAGCAGCGTAGGGCAGGGGAACTACGAGCAGTACTTC. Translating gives CASSVGQGNYEQYF.

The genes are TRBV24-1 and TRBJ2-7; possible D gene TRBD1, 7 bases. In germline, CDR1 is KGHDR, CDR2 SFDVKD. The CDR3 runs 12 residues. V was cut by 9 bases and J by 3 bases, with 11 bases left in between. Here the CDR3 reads CATQGGNYEQYF. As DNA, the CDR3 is TGTGCCACCCAGGGGGGAAACTACGAGCAGTACTTC.

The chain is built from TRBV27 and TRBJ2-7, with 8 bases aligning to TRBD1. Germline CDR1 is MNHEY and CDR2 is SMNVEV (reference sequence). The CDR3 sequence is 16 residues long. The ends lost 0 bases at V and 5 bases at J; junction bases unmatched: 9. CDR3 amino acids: CASSLSDGQGPNEQYF. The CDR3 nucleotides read TGTGCCAGCAGTTTATCGGATGGACAGGGTCCCAACGAGCAGTACTTC.

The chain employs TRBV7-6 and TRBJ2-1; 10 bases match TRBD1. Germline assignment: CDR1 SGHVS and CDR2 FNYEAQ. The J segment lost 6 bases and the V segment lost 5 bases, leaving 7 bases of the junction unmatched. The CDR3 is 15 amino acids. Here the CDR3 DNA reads TGTGCCAGCAGCGATCGGACAGGGGGGGGCAATGAGCAGTTCTTC. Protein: CASSDRTGGGNEQFF.

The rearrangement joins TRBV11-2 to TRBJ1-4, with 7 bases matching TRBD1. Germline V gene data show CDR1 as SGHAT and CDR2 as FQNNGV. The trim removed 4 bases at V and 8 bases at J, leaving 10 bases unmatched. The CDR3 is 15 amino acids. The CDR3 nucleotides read TGTGCCAGCAGCTCGCACAGGGGAATTGTGGAAAAACTGTTTTTT. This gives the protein CASSSHRGIVEKLFF. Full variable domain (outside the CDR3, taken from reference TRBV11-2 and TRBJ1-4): EAGVAQSPRYKIIEKRQSVAFWCNPISGHATLYWYQQILGQGPKLLIQFQNNGVVDDSQLPKDRFSAERLKGVDSTLKIQPAKLEDSAVYLCASSSHRGIVEKLFFGSGTQLSVL.